This entry features one T cell receptor (beta chain) sequence. Its target is not known. This CDR3 comprises 13 residues. This record belongs to a study of monozygotic twins with inflammatory bowel disease. Both the TCRalpha cDNA and the TCRbeta cDNA were taken through two nested PCRs, lasting about 15 and 9 cycles. TCRdb reprocessed the 5' RACE reads, keeping one entry per CDR3 protein, no DNA. This sample's table has 150,000 to 200,000 distinct CDR3 sequences. Study outcomes and limitations: Inverse Simpson values showed less TCRbeta diversity in IBD patients than in their healthy co-twins. Clonotypes shared with others were fewer in IBD patients than in healthy twins, especially with disease activity.

The chain links TRBV12-3 or TRBV12-4 to TRBJ1-1; checking the TCRdb D call of TRBD1 is not possible without DNA. Sequenced material: blood. The clonotype comes from a human donor with ulcerative colitis or Crohn's disease, or a healthy co-twin of an affected twin (not recorded which). The CDR3 region is CASSFGGDTEAFF.